The 31 T cell receptor beta chains presented below share a single source sample, sequenced in a study of siplizumab effects on memory and regulatory T cells. Libraries were prepared by immunoSEQ multiplex PCR; TCRdb keeps only in-frame clonotypes and omits some of them. The sample yields approximately 60,000 clones, approximately 79% seen once. Sequencing was performed on memory CD4+ T cells sorted from blood. The receptors were sampled from a human donor in good health.

This sequence joins TRBV5-1 and TRBJ2-3; D is uncertain. V lost 4 bases and J lost 4, with 10 bases in between. There are 13 residues in the CDR3. CDR1 is SGHRS, CDR2 YFSETQ, per germline. CDR3 coding DNA: TGCGCCAGCAGCCCCCTGCAGCCAGATACGCAGTATTTT. Its protein product is CASSPLQPDTQYF.

J is TRBJ1-5 and V is TRBV19; TRBD1 aligns across 9 bases. V lost 10 bases, J lost 0 bases, and 13 bases stayed unmatched. Germline V gene data show CDR1 as LNHDA and CDR2 as SQIVND (reference sequence). The CDR3 is 17 residues long. The CDR3 here is CATNRGTGTHSNQPQHF. CDR3 DNA sequence: TGTGCCACGAACCGCGGGACAGGGACCCATAGCAATCAGCCCCAGCATTTT.

This rearrangement joins TRBV4-2 to TRBJ2-3, with TRBD2 identical over 12 bases. The CDR3 is 17 amino acids. J gave up 3 bases and V 3 bases, and 7 bases lay outside the gene matches. Germline V lookup: CDR1 LGHNA, CDR2 YNFKEQ. This chain's CDR3 is CASSQYPLAGGTDTQYF. CDR3 DNA: TGTGCCAGCAGCCAGTATCCGCTAGCGGGGGGGACAGATACGCAGTATTTT.

The chain employs TRBV6-1 and TRBJ1-1; 8 nucleotides line up with TRBD1. The germline gives CDR1 MNHNS, CDR2 SASEGT. The CDR3 sequence is 13 residues long. The V gene end was trimmed by 6 bases and the J gene end by 3 bases; junction bases not matched to a gene: 3. For the CDR3, the DNA is TGTGCCAGCAGGACGGACAGGGACACTGAAGCTTTCTTT. It codes for CASRTDRDTEAFF.

V is TRBV27 and J is TRBJ2-6; unclear D gene. V lost 4 bases and J lost 4, with 8 bases in between. The CDR3 covers 14 residues. Germline CDR1 reads MNHEY; CDR2 reads SMNVEV (reference sequence). The CDR3 sequence is CASSSRSGANVLTF. The CDR3 nucleotides read TGTGCCAGCAGTTCAAGGTCCGGGGCCAACGTCCTGACTTTC.

This chain connects TRBV25-1 to TRBJ2-4; D gene ambiguous. CDR3 length equals 16 residues. V was clipped by 4 bases and J by 2 bases, with 15 bases between them. Germline V gene sequence: CDR1 MGHDK, CDR2 SYGVNS. The CDR3 sequence is CASSGGTRLTKNIQYF. The CDR3 region has the DNA TGTGCCAGCAGTGGGGGTACGAGGCTTACCAAAAACATTCAGTACTTC.

J is TRBJ1-2 and V is TRBV20-1; TRBD1 is a possible D gene (5 bases). The germline CDR1 and CDR2 sequences are DFQATT and SNEGSKA (reference sequence). This CDR3 has 11 residues. The germline V and J ends were trimmed by 6 bases and 5 bases, with 10 bases remaining between them. CDR3: CSATGVYGYTF. The CDR3 nucleotides read TGCAGTGCAACGGGGGTTTATGGCTACACCTTC.

The V call is TRBV5-6, the J call TRBJ2-7, with TRBD1 identical over 10 bases. The CDR3 has 13 amino acids. The V gene's germline CDR1 is SGHDT and CDR2 YYEEEE. V trimming: 5 bases; J trimming: 7 bases; junction bases outside the gene matches: 6. CDR3 DNA: TGTGCCAGCAGTCCCGACAGGGGGCTTGAGCAGTACTTC. Translation gives CASSPDRGLEQYF.

This clone appeared a single time. The V call is TRBV9, the J call TRBJ2-6; D is unresolved. Looked up from germline, CDR1 is SGDLS and CDR2 is YYNGEE. The ends were cut back, 4 bases at V and 1 base at J, with 9 bases in the middle. The CDR3 consists of 15 residues. CDR3 region: CASSPTPSGANVLTF. The CDR3 nucleotides are TGTGCCAGCAGCCCCACGCCGTCTGGGGCCAACGTCCTGACTTTC. Based on the CDR3 plus reference TRBV9 and TRBJ2-6, the full variable domain is DSGVTQTPKHLITATGQRVTLRCSPRSGDLSVYWYQQSLDQGLQFLIQYYNGEERAKGNILERFSAQQFPDLHSELNLSSLELGDSALYFCASSPTPSGANVLTFGAGSRLTVL.

CDR3 loop: CASSLEGTSGDQSYNEQFF. The CDR3 bases are TGTGCCAGCAGCTTAGAGGGGACTAGCGGGGACCAGTCCTACAATGAGCAGTTCTTC. V and J are TRBV11-3 and TRBJ2-1; 13 bases map to TRBD2. Looked up from germline, CDR1 is SGHNT and CDR2 is YENEEA. After removal of 0 bases from V and 1 base from J, the junction contained 6 bases not matched to a gene. The CDR3 extends over 19 amino acids.

About this clone: This specimen includes other DNA sequences encoding the same CDR3. The chain joins TRBV6-1 to TRBJ1-2, with no clear D. Germline values: CDR1 MNHNS, CDR2 SASEGT. The CDR3 is 14 residues long. With 1 base removed from V and 4 bases from J, the gap between germline ends came to 10 bases. The CDR3 nucleotides read TGTGCCAGCAGTGAAGTTCTCCACTTCTATGGCTACACCTTC. It codes for CASSEVLHFYGYTF.

The chain is built from TRBV5-1 and TRBJ2-3, with 8 bases aligning to TRBD2. The V gene end was trimmed by 9 bases and the J gene end by 3 bases; junction bases not matched to a gene: 9. CDR3 length: 14 residues. The germline V gene has CDR1 SGHRS and CDR2 YFSETQ. CDR3 nucleotide sequence: TGCGCCACCTGCTCGGGAGGGTGGACAGATACGCAGTATTTT. This gives the protein CATCSGGWTDTQYF.

This clone was recorded only once. This chain connects TRBV27 to TRBJ1-3, with D unresolved. CDR3 length equals 15 residues. From germline, CDR1 is MNHEY and CDR2 SMNVEV (reference sequence). V was cut by 0 bases and J by 8 bases, with 14 bases left in between. In nucleotides, the CDR3 is TGTGCCAGCAGTTTATCGGAGAGGGCGGTTCACACCATATATTTT. It translates to CASSLSERAVHTIYF.

This clone has a single count. V is TRBV9 and J is TRBJ1-4; 8 positions match TRBD1. The CDR3 covers 17 residues. Per germline, CDR1 SGDLS and CDR2 YYNGEE. The trim removed 1 base at V and 9 bases at J, leaving 14 bases unmatched. DNA of the CDR3: TGTGCCAGCAGCGTAAGGGCAGAAGGGACAGGAGGTCAAAAACTGTTTTTT. This translates into CASSVRAEGTGGQKLFF.

This chain joins TRBV7-6 and TRBJ2-5, with 9 bases aligning to TRBD1. The CDR3 runs to 15 residues. The V segment lost 3 bases and the J segment 1 base; nucleotides outside the gene matches: 3. The germline V gene encodes CDR1 SGHVS and CDR2 FNYEAQ. CDR3 in DNA: TGTGCCAGCAGCTTTGGGGACAGGGTCCAAGAGACCCAGTACTTC. The encoded protein is CASSFGDRVQETQYF.

The chain recombines TRBV18 with TRBJ2-1, with TRBD1 matching 9 bases. The CDR3 sequence is 17 residues long. The ends lost 2 bases at V and 5 bases at J; junction bases unmatched: 10. Germline-derived CDR1 and CDR2 are KGHSH and LQKENI. CDR3 in amino acids: CASSPNSWDRVNNEQFF. CDR3 coding DNA: TGTGCCAGCTCACCAAACTCGTGGGACAGGGTGAACAATGAGCAGTTCTTC.

The rearrangement links TRBV11-3 to TRBJ1-6; possibly TRBD1 for D (5 bases). Per the germline V gene, CDR1 is SGHNT and CDR2 is YENEEA. The CDR3 length is 14 residues. The ends were cut back, 1 base at V and 11 bases at J, with 12 bases in the middle. For the CDR3, the DNA is TGTGCCAGCAGCTTAGTGGGGGATCGCACACCCCTCCACTTT. Protein: CASSLVGDRTPLHF.

The chain employs TRBV5-6 and TRBJ1-4; D gene ambiguous. The V gene lost 2 bases and the J gene lost 7 bases, with 15 bases spanning the gap. Germline V gene sequence: CDR1 SGHDT, CDR2 YYEEEE. CDR3 size: 15 residues. In nucleotides, the CDR3 is TGTGCCAGCAGCTTTTTAGGGAAGGTTGTTGAAAAACTGTTTTTT. This sequence encodes CASSFLGKVVEKLFF. Full variable domain (remainder filled in from reference TRBV5-6 and TRBJ1-4): DAGVTQSPTHLIKTRGQQVTLRCSPKSGHDTVSWYQQALGQGPQFIFQYYEEEERQRGNFPDRFSGHQFPNYSSELNVNALLLGDSALYLCASSFLGKVVEKLFFGSGTQLSVL.

This chain connects TRBV5-6 to TRBJ1-2, with D possibly TRBD1 on 5 matching bases. V shed 2 bases and J shed 0 bases, with 14 bases lying between them. The V gene's germline CDR1 is SGHDT and CDR2 YYEEEE. The CDR3 sequence is 16 residues long. CDR3 coding DNA: TGTGCCAGCAGCTTTCGCTCATCGACAGCTAACTATGGCTACACCTTC. This sequence encodes CASSFRSSTANYGYTF.

This clone was seen more than once but under ten times. The chain combines TRBV7-6 with TRBJ2-1; a weak D match, TRBD2 (6 bases). V was trimmed by 2 bases and J by 7 bases, leaving 15 bases between them. This CDR3 spans 15 amino acids. Germline CDR1 and CDR2: SGHVS and FNYEAQ. CDR3 in amino acids: CASSLQGTGGNEQFF. The CDR3, as DNA: TGTGCCAGCAGCTTACAGGGTACCGGGGGTAATGAGCAGTTCTTC. Using reference TRBV7-6 and TRBJ2-1 for the parts outside the CDR3, the full variable domain is GAGVSQSPRYKVTKRGQDVALRCDPISGHVSLYWYRQALGQGPEFLTYFNYEAQQDKSGLPNDRFSAERPEGSISTLTIQRTEQRDSAMYRCASSLQGTGGNEQFFGPGTRLTVL.

The genes are TRBV18 and TRBJ1-1; D gene uncertain. The CDR3 covers 12 residues. Trimming cost V 4 bases and J 1 base, with 4 bases left between them. Germline V gene sequence: CDR1 KGHSH, CDR2 LQKENI. CDR3 DNA sequence: TGTGCCAGCTCACAGCCGAACACTGAAGCTTTCTTT. It yields the protein CASSQPNTEAFF.

The count of this clone is one. The J gene is TRBJ2-2, the V gene TRBV30; 9 nucleotides match TRBD1. This CDR3 has 15 amino acids. Germline-derived CDR1 and CDR2 are GTSNPN and SVGIG (reference sequence). V trimming: 4 bases; J trimming: 5 bases; junction bases outside the gene matches: 8. The CDR3: CAWTPGTGFTGELFF. The DNA of the CDR3 is TGTGCCTGGACCCCCGGGACAGGGTTTACCGGGGAGCTGTTTTTT.

The genes are TRBV7-2 and TRBJ1-2; D possibly corresponds to TRBD1 (5 bases). V lost 5 bases to trimming and J lost 8 bases, with 21 bases between them. This CDR3 is built from 15 residues. CDR1 SGHTA and CDR2 FQGNSA come from the germline V gene. CDR3 sequence (DNA): TGTGCCAGCAGCCCAACAGGTATCCCCCTAGGGGGCTACACCTTC. It codes for CASSPTGIPLGGYTF. The full variable domain, its missing parts supplied by reference TRBV7-2 and TRBJ1-2, is GAGVSQSPSNKVTEKGKDVELRCDPISGHTALYWYRQSLGQGLEFLIYFQGNSAPDKSGLPSDRFSAERTGGSVSTLTIQRTQQEDSAVYLCASSPTGIPLGGYTFGSGTRLTVV.

The chain links TRBV5-1 to TRBJ1-2, with 8 bases identical to TRBD1. V was clipped by 7 bases and J by 4 bases; unmatched bases: 9. The germline V gene has CDR1 SGHRS and CDR2 YFSETQ. This CDR3 is 14 amino acids long. This CDR3 is CASGTGQGSYGYTF. The CDR3 DNA reads TGCGCCAGCGGAACTGGACAGGGCAGCTATGGCTACACCTTC.

The CDR3 DNA is TGTGCCAGCAGGGAGTGGGGCCTGGGCGAGCAGTACTTC. This encodes CASREWGLGEQYF. This chain joins TRBV5-4 and TRBJ2-7, with D perhaps TRBD1 (5 bases). The length of the CDR3 is 13 residues. The V gene's germline CDR1 is SGHNT and CDR2 YYREEE (reference sequence). Trimming stripped 5 bases from V and 6 bases from J, with 15 bases between.

The chain joins TRBV7-6 to TRBJ1-6; 7 bases line up with TRBD1. The ends lost 6 bases at V and 6 bases at J; junction bases unmatched: 5. CDR3 size: 14 residues. The germline V gene encodes CDR1 SGHVS and CDR2 FNYEAQ. For the CDR3, the DNA is TGTGCCAGCAGGGAGACAGGGACTAATTCACCCCTCCACTTT. This encodes CASRETGTNSPLHF.

This clone was seen a handful of times. This chain joins TRBV6-5 and TRBJ2-7, with TRBD1 as a possible D gene (5 bases). The CDR3 length is 14 residues. Germline V gene lookup returns CDR1 MNHEY and CDR2 SVGAGI. The ends were cut back, 0 bases at V and 7 bases at J, with 13 bases in the middle. CDR3 sequence: CASSYSIPSGEQYF. CDR3 sequence (DNA): TGTGCCAGCAGTTACTCGATCCCCTCAGGGGAGCAGTACTTC.

This clone showed up just once. The chain combines TRBV7-8 with TRBJ2-7; possible D gene TRBD2, 6 bases. Germline values: CDR1 SGHVS, CDR2 FQNEAQ. Trimming shortened V by 1 base and J by 2 bases, and 9 bases separated the two germline ends. The CDR3 is 14 amino acids. The CDR3 sequence: CASSLVGGTYEQYF. CDR3 DNA: TGTGCCAGCAGCTTAGTGGGGGGAACCTACGAGCAGTACTTC.

This clone was recorded a few times. The genes are TRBV7-6 and TRBJ1-3; TRBD1 matches at 8 bases. The V gene's germline CDR1 is SGHVS and CDR2 FNYEAQ. J gave up 14 bases and V 3 bases, and 6 bases lay outside the gene matches. The length of the CDR3 is 12 residues. The CDR3 nucleotides are TGTGCCAGCAGCTTGTCGGGACAGGCCGTATATTTT. The encoded protein is CASSLSGQAVYF. Drawing the rest from reference TRBV7-6 and TRBJ1-3, the complete variable domain is GAGVSQSPRYKVTKRGQDVALRCDPISGHVSLYWYRQALGQGPEFLTYFNYEAQQDKSGLPNDRFSAERPEGSISTLTIQRTEQRDSAMYRCASSLSGQAVYFGEGSWLTVV.

The chain combines TRBV20-1 with TRBJ2-5; D unclear. The CDR3 runs to 11 residues. Trimming left V 4 bases short and J 4 bases short, with 7 bases between. Germline V gene data show CDR1 as DFQATT and CDR2 as SNEGSKA (reference sequence). In nucleotides, the CDR3 is TGCAGTGCTACCGGGCCAGAGACCCAGTACTTC. Residues: CSATGPETQYF.

The chain combines TRBV19 with TRBJ1-2, with a possible D match to TRBD1 (5 bases). CDR1 is LNHDA, CDR2 SQIVND, per germline (reference sequence). V was clipped by 4 bases and J by 2 bases, with 11 bases between them. This CDR3 is built from 14 residues. CDR3 DNA: TGTGCCAGTAGTACGACAGAGGGAAACTATGGCTACACCTTC. Residues: CASSTTEGNYGYTF.